The clone carrying this T cell receptor beta chain was seen more than once but under ten times. Its antigen is undetermined. For the second PCR, which ran for about 6 to 12 cycles, a sample-barcoded 5' primer and a J-beta primer mix were used. A single record per CDR3 protein comes from TCRdb applying MiXCR to the 5' RACE reads. Among approximately 850,000 distinct CDR3 sequences listed, under 55% were seen once. These data originate in a study of blood T cells in healthy people across ages. Whole-study results and caveats: Per million T cells, the diversity of TCR beta decreased roughly linearly as age advanced. It was held that the diversity estimates obtained from one million T cells were underestimates. Both naive CD4+ cell counts and diversity were greater in long-lived donors than in aged donors.

The V segment lost 5 bases and the J segment 7 bases; nucleotides outside the gene matches: 5. The germline V gene encodes CDR1 SEHNR and CDR2 FQNEAQ (reference sequence). CDR3 size: 14 residues. The chain combines TRBV7-9 with TRBJ1-4, with 9 bases that match TRBD1. The TCR originated in a man in his 60s in good health. The sequenced material came from blood. The CDR3 protein is CASSPGQGSEKLFF. Here the CDR3 DNA reads TGTGCCAGCAGCCCCGGACAGGGGTCTGAAAAACTGTTTTTT.